The subject of this entry is one T cell receptor (beta chain). The CDR3 runs 19 residues. The V segment lost 1 base and the J segment 5 bases; nucleotides outside the gene matches: 11. The germline gives CDR1 LGHNA, CDR2 YNFKEQ. This sample was included in a study of blood T cell repertoires in COVID-19. For the study at large: From the United States, Italy and Spain came samples of acute and convalescent COVID-19.

In the source study's methods: Reference gene primer amplification gave estimated nucleated cell counts. Clones were sequenced by immunoSEQ multiplex PCR, and TCRdb holds only the in-frame ones, with some missing. V and J calls plus clone size are reproduced from that table; the DNA served to infer D and trimming. In the table there are hundreds of thousands of clones, about 87% of which are singletons. V is TRBV4-2 and J is TRBJ1-4; 12 nucleotides align to TRBD1. Material for sequencing was peripheral blood. The TCR originated in a man aged 55 to 70 with acute or convalescent COVID-19. The chain's CDR3 is CASSQAPGTGGDSNEKLFF. The CDR3 bases are TGTGCCAGCAGCCAAGCCCCCGGGACAGGGGGCGATTCGAATGAAAAACTGTTTTTT.